This entry concerns a single TCR beta chain. Its antigen is not identified. This entry comes from a study of CD8 T cells in ankylosing spondylitis. Points from the study as a whole: Reported data indicate significant enrichment of disease-linked clones within matched ankylosing spondylitis synovial fluid. Clones linked to the disease showed a CD8+ phenotype. They occurred at relatively low frequencies in peripheral blood.

Quantitative barcoded 5'-RACE was used to prepare TCR beta libraries. Each CDR3 protein is one row after TCRdb ran MiXCR on the 5' RACE reads. This table has about 160,000 distinct CDR3 sequences, around 45% appearing once. Source material: synovial fluid, either unsorted or a sorted T cell fraction (not recorded which). The receptor was isolated from a male donor with ankylosing spondylitis.

This CDR3 reads CSVVGANTGELFF. The DNA for the CDR3 is TGCAGCGTTGTAGGGGCCAACACCGGGGAGCTGTTTTTT. This chain uses TRBV29-1 with TRBJ2-2; D possibly corresponds to TRBD1 (5 bases). Trimming took 4 bases from V and 2 from J, leaving 8 bases between them. This CDR3 region has 13 residues. CDR1 is SQVTM, CDR2 ANQGSEA, per germline.